This T cell receptor beta chain was sequenced in a study of T cell clonotyping in hematopoietic cell transplantation. Study-level points and caveats: After transplant, recipient diversity fell while pathologically expanded clonotypes grew through day 180.

Profiling relied on immunoSEQ multiplex PCR, and the TCRdb table lists in-frame clones only, not all of them. The sample comprises approximately 70,000 clones, around 94% of which are singletons, and roughly 1.7% rests with the top ten. With regard to this clone: The antigen remains unidentified.

The receptor was derived from a man between 45 and 60 years old in good health. Some clones in this sample may be carry-over from other donors' samples. Sequenced material: peripheral blood mononuclear cells.

CDR3 region: CASSHNSFYGYTF. CDR3 nucleotides: TGCGCCAGCAGCCACAACAGCTTCTATGGCTACACCTTC. The rearrangement links TRBV4-3 to TRBJ1-2; no clear D. V lost 3 bases and J 4 bases, leaving 9 bases between the germline ends. CDR1 and CDR2 from the germline V gene are LGHNA and YSLEER. There are 13 residues in the CDR3.